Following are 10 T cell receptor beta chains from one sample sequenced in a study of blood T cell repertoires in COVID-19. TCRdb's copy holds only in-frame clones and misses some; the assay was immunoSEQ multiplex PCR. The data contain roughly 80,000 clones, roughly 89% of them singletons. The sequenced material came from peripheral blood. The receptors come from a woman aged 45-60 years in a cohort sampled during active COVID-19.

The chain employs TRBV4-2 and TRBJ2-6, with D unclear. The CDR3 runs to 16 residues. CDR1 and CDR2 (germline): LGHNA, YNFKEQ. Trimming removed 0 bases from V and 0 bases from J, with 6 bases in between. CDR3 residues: CASSQDPNSGANVLTF. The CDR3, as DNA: TGTGCCAGCAGCCAAGATCCCAACTCTGGGGCCAACGTCCTGACTTTC.

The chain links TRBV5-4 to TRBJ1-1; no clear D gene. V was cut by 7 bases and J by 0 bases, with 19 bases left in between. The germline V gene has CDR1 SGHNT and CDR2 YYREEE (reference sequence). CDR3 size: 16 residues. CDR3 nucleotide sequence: TGTGCCAGCCGGGATAATAGGGCAGGCTTGAACACTGAAGCTTTCTTT. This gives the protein CASRDNRAGLNTEAFF.

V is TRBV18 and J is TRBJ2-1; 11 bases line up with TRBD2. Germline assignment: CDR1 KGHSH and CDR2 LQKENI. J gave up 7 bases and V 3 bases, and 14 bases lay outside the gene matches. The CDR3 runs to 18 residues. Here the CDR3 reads CASSPFSGGASTQNEQFF. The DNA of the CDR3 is TGTGCCAGCTCACCTTTTAGCGGGGGGGCCTCAACACAAAATGAGCAGTTCTTC.

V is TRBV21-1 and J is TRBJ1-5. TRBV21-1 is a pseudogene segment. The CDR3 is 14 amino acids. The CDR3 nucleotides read TGTGCCAGCAGCCTCTCGGGGAGCAATCAGCCCCAGCATTTT. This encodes CASSLSGSNQPQHF.

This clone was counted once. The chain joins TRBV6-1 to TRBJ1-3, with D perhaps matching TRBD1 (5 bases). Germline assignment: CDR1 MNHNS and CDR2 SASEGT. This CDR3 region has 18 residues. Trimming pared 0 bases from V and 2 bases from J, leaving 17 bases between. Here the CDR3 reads CASSEASPGRAPGNTIYF. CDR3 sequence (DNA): TGTGCCAGCAGTGAAGCATCCCCCGGCAGGGCACCTGGAAACACCATATATTTT.

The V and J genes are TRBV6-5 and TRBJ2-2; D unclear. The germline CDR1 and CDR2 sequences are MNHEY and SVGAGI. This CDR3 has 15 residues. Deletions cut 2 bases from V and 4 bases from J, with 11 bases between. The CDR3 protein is CASSYLRESTGELFF. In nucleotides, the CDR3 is TGTGCCAGCAGTTACCTTCGAGAGAGCACCGGGGAGCTGTTTTTT.

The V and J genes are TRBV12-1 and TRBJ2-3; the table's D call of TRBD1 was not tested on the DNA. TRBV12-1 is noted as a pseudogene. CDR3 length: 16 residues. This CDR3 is CASSPEVYRDTDTQYF. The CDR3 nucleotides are TGTGCCAGCAGCCCTGAGGTTTACAGGGACACAGATACGCAGTATTTT.

This CDR3 reads CASSLPGAYGYTF. The CDR3, as DNA: TGTGCCAGCAGCTTACCAGGGGCCTATGGCTACACCTTC. The chain has TRBV7-2 and TRBJ1-2; D is perhaps TRBD1 (6 bases). The CDR3 totals 13 residues. Germline CDR1 SGHTA, CDR2 FQGNSA. V lost 2 bases and J 4 bases, leaving 8 bases between the germline ends.

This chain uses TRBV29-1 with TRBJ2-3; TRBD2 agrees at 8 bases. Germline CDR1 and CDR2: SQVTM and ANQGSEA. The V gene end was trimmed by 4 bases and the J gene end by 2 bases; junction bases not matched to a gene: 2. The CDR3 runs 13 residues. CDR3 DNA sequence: TGCAGCGTTGCTAGCGGGTACACAGATACGCAGTATTTT. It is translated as CSVASGYTDTQYF.

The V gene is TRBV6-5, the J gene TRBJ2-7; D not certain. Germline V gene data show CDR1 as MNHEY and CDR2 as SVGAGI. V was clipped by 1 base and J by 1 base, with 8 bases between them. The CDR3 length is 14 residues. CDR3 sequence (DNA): TGTGCCAGCAGTTACTATGGTCGGTCCTACGAGCAGTACTTC. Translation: CASSYYGRSYEQYF.